Each of the 6 T cell receptor beta chains below was sequenced from the same sample in a study of shared clonotypes between healthy human individuals. Assay: immunoSEQ multiplex PCR; the TCRdb copy retains only in-frame clones and omits some. There are about 1.5 million clones in the sample; roughly 95% occur only once, and more than 0.9% lies in the top ten. Sequencing was carried out using naive CD4+ T cells sorted from blood. As for subset: CD45RA+ positively selected. These receptors were collected from a man aged 25 to 40 in good health.

This chain joins TRBV27 and TRBJ1-4; 8 bases line up with TRBD1. The ends lost 5 bases at V and 8 bases at J; junction bases unmatched: 16. The CDR3 has 17 amino acids. Germline-derived CDR1 and CDR2 are MNHEY and SMNVEV (reference sequence). The CDR3 region is CASSPGQAVLTGEKLFF. DNA of the CDR3: TGTGCCAGCAGTCCGGGACAGGCGGTATTAACCGGGGAAAAACTGTTTTTT.

The chain carries TRBV5-4 and TRBJ2-1, with D hard to call. Germline values: CDR1 SGHNT, CDR2 YYREEE (reference sequence). V was pared by 5 bases and J by 10 bases, with 13 bases between. The CDR3 spans 12 residues. This CDR3 reads CASRSGLGEQFF. The CDR3 DNA reads TGTGCCAGCAGATCAGGCTTAGGGGAGCAGTTCTTC.

This chain joins TRBV5-1 and TRBJ2-1; 10 nucleotides agree with TRBD2. CDR1 and CDR2 from the germline V gene are SGHRS and YFSETQ. J lost 9 bases, V lost 4 bases, and 13 bases had no gene match. The CDR3 is 16 amino acids. The CDR3: CASSNVVLAGDSEQFF. CDR3 in DNA: TGCGCCAGCAGCAATGTGGTCCTAGCGGGAGATAGTGAGCAGTTCTTC.

The chain recombines TRBV20-1 with TRBJ1-2; D is uncertain. The V gene's germline CDR1 is DFQATT and CDR2 SNEGSKA (reference sequence). CDR3 size: 11 residues. V lost 2 bases to trimming and J lost 4 bases, with 5 bases between them. The CDR3 sequence: CSARQSYGYTF. CDR3 nucleotide sequence: TGCAGTGCTAGACAGTCCTATGGCTACACCTTC.

This rearrangement joins TRBV25-1 to TRBJ1-4; tentatively, D is TRBD1 (6 bases). The ends were cut back, 8 bases at V and 6 bases at J, with 13 bases in the middle. The CDR3 spans 13 residues. In germline, CDR1 is MGHDK, CDR2 SYGVNS. The CDR3 coding sequence is TGTGCCAGCCGCCAGGGGATCTATGAAAAACTGTTTTTT. Translating gives CASRQGIYEKLFF.

The gene calls are TRBV2 and TRBJ2-5; perhaps TRBD2 as D (5 bases). Looked up from germline, CDR1 is SNHLY and CDR2 is FYNNEI. The CDR3 has 15 residues. V was clipped by 1 base and J by 2 bases, with 11 bases between them. As DNA, the CDR3 is TGTGCCAGCAGTGAAGAGAGGGTACAGCAAGAGACCCAGTACTTC. Translating gives CASSEERVQQETQYF. Together with reference TRBV2 and TRBJ2-5, the CDR3 gives the full variable domain: EPEVTQTPSHQVTQMGQEVILRCVPISNHLYFYWYRQILGQKVEFLVSFYNNEISEKSEIFDDQFSVERPDGSNFTLKIRSTKLEDSAMYFCASSEERVQQETQYFGPGTRLLVL.